This T cell receptor (beta chain) is from a study of blood T cell repertoires in COVID-19. Study-wide background: The United States, Italy and Spain provided the acute and convalescent COVID-19 samples. The cDNA or gDNA used as material had been derived from T cells, B-cell-depleted T cells, or PBMCs.

Patients at the Seattle site were enrolled during active infection and followed longitudinally. Original handling: From reference gene primer amplification, estimates of nucleated cell counts were derived. The protocol was immunoSEQ multiplex PCR, while the TCRdb copy is restricted to in-frame clones and leaves out a portion. D and trimming were read from the DNA, whereas the V and J calls and clone size are those reported in that table. This sample has 200,000 or so clones, with less than 90% found just once. Trimming cost V 4 bases and J 0 bases, with 10 bases left between them. The CDR3 has 14 amino acids. Per germline, CDR1 SGHKS and CDR2 YYEKEE (reference sequence).

The rearrangement joins TRBV5-5 to TRBJ1-1; weak D call: TRBD1 (5 bases). The source is a woman older than 75 with COVID-19, enrolled during active disease. The sequencing input was peripheral blood. The chain's CDR3 is CASSQTAMNTEAFF. DNA of the CDR3: TGTGCCAGCAGCCAGACAGCAATGAACACTGAAGCTTTCTTT.